Listed here is a single T cell receptor beta chain. Its target is not known. Per the original data handling: Lowest detectable productive clonotype frequency was 2.59 x 10-5. Here immunoSEQ multiplex PCR was the method, and the copy in TCRdb shows in-frame clones only, minus some. V, J and clone size derive from that table, while D and trimming were established from the DNA sequence. The data contain tens of thousands of clones, roughly 81% of them singletons. This entry is derived from a study of STAT5B mutations in CD4+ large granular lymphocyte leukemia. Overall study findings and caveats: 25% of private leukemic clonotypes occurred rarely in other patients' non-leukemic repertoires.

Trimming removed 3 bases from V and 2 bases from J; junction bases left unmatched: 16. Germline lookup yields CDR1 LGHNA and CDR2 YSLEER. The CDR3 runs to 20 residues. Source material: CD4+ T cells from blood buffy coats. This clonotype was sampled from a human donor in good health. The V and J genes are TRBV4-3 and TRBJ2-2, with 9 nucleotides matching TRBD1. The chain's CDR3 is CASSQGTGGGRWGNTGELFF. CDR3 bases: TGCGCCAGCAGCCAGGGTACAGGGGGCGGCCGTTGGGGAAACACCGGGGAGCTGTTTTTT.